This section outlines one T cell receptor (beta chain) sequence together with its context. PCR employed 60 Vbeta and 13 Jbeta primers. Authors' data handling: Among the unique TCR beta chains that a later analysis counted, roughly 80 million in all, about 12 million were shared. Method: immunoSEQ multiplex PCR; TCRdb's copy keeps in-frame clones and lacks some. V and J calls and clone size are given by that table; D and trimming were obtained from the DNA. The data hold around 100,000 clones, with around three quarters observed a single time. The trim removed 0 bases at V and 1 base at J, leaving 11 bases unmatched. Germline CDR1 is LNHDA and CDR2 is SQIVND (reference sequence). CDR3 length: 19 residues. Healthy bone marrow donors formed the donor group. This specimen belongs to a study of cytomegalovirus exposure and HLA in healthy donors.

The sequence derives from a man aged 50-59 years in good health and CMV-seropositive. The rearrangement uses TRBV19 and TRBJ1-5; TRBD1 matches 8 bases. Sequencing used PBMCs. The CDR3 reads CASSIDRTGKGRSNQPQHF. The DNA for the CDR3 is TGTGCCAGTAGTATAGATAGGACAGGGAAGGGAAGAAGCAATCAGCCCCAGCATTTT.